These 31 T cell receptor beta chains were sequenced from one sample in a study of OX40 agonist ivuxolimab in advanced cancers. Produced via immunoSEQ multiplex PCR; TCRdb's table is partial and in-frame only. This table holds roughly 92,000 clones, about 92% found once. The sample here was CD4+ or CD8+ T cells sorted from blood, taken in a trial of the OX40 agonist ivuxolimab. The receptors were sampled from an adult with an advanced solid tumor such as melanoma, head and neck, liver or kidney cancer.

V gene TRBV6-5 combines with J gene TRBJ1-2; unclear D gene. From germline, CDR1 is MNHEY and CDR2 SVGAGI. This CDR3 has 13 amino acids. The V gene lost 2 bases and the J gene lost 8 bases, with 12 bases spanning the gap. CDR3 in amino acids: CASSYGGNEGYTF. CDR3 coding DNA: TGTGCCAGCAGTTACGGCGGAAATGAGGGCTACACCTTC.

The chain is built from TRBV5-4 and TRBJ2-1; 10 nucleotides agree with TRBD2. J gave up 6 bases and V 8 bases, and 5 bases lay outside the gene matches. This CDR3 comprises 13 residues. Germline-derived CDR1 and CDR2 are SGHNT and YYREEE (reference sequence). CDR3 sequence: CASRERGGNEQFF. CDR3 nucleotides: TGTGCCAGTCGCGAGCGGGGGGGCAATGAGCAGTTCTTC.

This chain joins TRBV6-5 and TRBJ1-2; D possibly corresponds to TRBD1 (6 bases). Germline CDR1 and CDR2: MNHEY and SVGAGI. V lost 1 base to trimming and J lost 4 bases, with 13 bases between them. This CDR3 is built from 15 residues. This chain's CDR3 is CASSYFQGWGYGYTF. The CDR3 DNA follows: TGTGCCAGCAGTTACTTCCAGGGGTGGGGCTATGGCTACACCTTC.

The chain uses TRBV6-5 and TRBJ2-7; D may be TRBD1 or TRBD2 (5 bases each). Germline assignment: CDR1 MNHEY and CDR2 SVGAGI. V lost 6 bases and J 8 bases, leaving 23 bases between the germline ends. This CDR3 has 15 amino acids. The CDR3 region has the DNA TGTGCCAGCAGACCGGGACCCTCTCTTTTCGGGAAGCAGTACTTC. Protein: CASRPGPSLFGKQYF.

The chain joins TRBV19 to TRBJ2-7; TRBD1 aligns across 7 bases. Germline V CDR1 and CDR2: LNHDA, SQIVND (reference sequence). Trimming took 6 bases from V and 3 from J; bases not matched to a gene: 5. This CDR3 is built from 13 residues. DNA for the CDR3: TGTGCCAGTAGGACCCGGGACAGCTACGAGCAGTACTTC. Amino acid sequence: CASRTRDSYEQYF.

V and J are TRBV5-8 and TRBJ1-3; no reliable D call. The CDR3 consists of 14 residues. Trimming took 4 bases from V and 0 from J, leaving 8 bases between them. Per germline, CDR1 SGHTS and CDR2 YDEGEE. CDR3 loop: CASSRWGSGNTIYF. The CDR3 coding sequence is TGTGCCAGCAGCCGGTGGGGCTCTGGAAACACCATATATTTT.

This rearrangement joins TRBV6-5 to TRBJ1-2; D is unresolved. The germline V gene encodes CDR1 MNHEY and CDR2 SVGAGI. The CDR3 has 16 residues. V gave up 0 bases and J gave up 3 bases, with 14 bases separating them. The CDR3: CASSYSAEGLDYGYTF. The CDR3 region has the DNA TGTGCCAGCAGTTACTCCGCGGAAGGGCTCGACTATGGCTACACCTTC.

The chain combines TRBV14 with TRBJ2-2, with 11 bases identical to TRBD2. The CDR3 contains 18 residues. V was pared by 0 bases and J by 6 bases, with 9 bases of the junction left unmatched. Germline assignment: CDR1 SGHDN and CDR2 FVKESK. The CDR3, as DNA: TGTGCCAGCAGCCAAGAAGTTATACTAGCGGGAGTCCCCGGGGAGCTGTTTTTT. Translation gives CASSQEVILAGVPGELFF.

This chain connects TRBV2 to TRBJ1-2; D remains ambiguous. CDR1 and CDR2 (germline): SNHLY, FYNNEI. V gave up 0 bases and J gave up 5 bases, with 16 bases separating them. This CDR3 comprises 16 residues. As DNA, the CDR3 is TGTGCCAGCAGTGAAGCGGTGGACGGAGGGTGGTATGGCTACACCTTC. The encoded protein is CASSEAVDGGWYGYTF.

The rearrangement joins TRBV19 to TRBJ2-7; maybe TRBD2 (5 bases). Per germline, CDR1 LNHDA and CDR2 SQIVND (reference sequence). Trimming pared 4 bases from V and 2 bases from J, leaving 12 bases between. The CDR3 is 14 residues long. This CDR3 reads CASSTDFGTYEQYF. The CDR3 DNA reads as TGTGCCAGTAGTACGGACTTTGGCACCTACGAGCAGTACTTC.

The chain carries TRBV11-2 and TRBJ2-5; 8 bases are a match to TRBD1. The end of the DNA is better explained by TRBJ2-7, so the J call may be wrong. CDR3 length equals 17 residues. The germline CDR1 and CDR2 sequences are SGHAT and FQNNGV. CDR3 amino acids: CASSLPYRGISSYEQYF. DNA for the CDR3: TGTGCCAGCAGCTTACCTTACAGGGGGATAAGCTCCTACGAGCAGTACTTC.

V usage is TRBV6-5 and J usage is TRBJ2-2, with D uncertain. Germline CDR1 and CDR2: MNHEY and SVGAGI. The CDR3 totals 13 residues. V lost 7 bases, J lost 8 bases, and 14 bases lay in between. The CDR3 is CASTPLGGGELFF. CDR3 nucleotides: TGTGCCAGCACGCCGCTTGGTGGAGGGGAGCTGTTTTTT.

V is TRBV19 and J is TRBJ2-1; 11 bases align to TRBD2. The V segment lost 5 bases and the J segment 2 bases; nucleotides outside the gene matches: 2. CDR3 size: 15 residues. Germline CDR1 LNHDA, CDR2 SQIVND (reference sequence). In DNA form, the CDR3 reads TGTGCCAGTAGTGTTAGCGGGGGGGCCTACAATGAGCAGTTCTTC. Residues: CASSVSGGAYNEQFF. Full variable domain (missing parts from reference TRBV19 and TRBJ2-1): DGGITQSPKYLFRKEGQNVTLSCEQNLNHDAMYWYRQDPGQGLRLIYYSQIVNDFQKGDIAEGYSVSREKKESFPLTVTSAQKNPTAFYLCASSVSGGAYNEQFFGPGTRLTVL.

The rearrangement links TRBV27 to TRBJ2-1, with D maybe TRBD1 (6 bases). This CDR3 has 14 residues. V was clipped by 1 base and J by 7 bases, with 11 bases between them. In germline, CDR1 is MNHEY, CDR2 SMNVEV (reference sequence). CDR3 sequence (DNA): TGTGCCAGCAGTTTATTTGCAGGGGATAATGAGCAGTTCTTC. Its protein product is CASSLFAGDNEQFF.

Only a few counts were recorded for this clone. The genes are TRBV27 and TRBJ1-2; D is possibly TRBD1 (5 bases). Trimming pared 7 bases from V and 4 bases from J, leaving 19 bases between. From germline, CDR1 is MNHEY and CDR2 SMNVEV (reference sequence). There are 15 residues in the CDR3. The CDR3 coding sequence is TGTGCCAGCAAACCGAGGGGTCCCATCCGCTATGGCTACACCTTC. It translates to CASKPRGPIRYGYTF.

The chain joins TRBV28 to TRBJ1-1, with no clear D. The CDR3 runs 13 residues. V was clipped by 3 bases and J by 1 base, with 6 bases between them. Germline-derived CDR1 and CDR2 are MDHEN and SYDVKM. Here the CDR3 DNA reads TGTGCCAGCAGTTTCGCAGAGAACACTGAAGCTTTCTTT. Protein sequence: CASSFAENTEAFF.

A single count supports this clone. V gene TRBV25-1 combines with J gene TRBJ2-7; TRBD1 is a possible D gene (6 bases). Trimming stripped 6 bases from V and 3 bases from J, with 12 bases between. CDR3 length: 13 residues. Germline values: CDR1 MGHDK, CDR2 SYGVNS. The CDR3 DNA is TGTGCCAGCAGCCCGGGACATTTCTACGAGCAGTACTTC. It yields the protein CASSPGHFYEQYF.

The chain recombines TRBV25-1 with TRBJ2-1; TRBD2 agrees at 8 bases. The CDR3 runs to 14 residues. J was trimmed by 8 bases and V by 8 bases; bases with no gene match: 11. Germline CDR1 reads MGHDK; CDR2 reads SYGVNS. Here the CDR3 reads CASGYSGGLDEQFF. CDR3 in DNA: TGTGCCAGCGGCTACTCGGGGGGGCTCGATGAGCAGTTCTTC.

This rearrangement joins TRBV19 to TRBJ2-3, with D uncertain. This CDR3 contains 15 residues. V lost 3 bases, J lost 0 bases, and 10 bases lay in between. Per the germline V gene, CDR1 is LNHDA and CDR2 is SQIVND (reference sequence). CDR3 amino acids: CASSIGVLSTDTQYF. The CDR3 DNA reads TGTGCCAGTAGTATTGGCGTTCTTAGCACAGATACGCAGTATTTT.

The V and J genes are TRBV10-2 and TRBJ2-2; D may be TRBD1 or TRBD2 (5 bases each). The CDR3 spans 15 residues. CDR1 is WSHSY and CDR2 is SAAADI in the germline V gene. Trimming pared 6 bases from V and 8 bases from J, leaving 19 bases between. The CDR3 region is CASSERGPIMGELFF. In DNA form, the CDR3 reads TGCGCCAGCAGCGAACGGGGACCAATCATGGGGGAGCTGTTTTTT.

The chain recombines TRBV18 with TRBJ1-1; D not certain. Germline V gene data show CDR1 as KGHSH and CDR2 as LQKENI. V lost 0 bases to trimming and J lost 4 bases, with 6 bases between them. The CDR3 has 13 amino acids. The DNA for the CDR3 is TGTGCCAGCTCACCACCCCCGGGCACTGAAGCTTTCTTT. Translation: CASSPPPGTEAFF.

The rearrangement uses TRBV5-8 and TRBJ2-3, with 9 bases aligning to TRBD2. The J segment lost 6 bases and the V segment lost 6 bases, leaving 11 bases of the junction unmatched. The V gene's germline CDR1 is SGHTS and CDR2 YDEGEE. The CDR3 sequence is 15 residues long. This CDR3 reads CASTHGVAGVDTQYF. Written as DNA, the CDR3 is TGTGCCAGCACCCATGGAGTAGCGGGAGTTGATACGCAGTATTTT.

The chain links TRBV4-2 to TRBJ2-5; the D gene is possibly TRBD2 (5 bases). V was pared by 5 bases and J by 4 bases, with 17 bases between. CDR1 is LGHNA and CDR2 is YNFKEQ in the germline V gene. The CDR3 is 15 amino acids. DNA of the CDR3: TGTGCCAGCAGCGTAACGGGGTTGGGCTCAGAGACCCAGTACTTC. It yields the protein CASSVTGLGSETQYF.

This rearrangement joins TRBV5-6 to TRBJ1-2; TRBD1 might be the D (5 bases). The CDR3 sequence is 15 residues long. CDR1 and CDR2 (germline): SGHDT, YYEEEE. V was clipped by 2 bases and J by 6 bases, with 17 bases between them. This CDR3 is CASSFPRVPLDGYTF. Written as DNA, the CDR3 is TGTGCCAGCAGCTTCCCCAGGGTCCCCTTGGATGGCTACACCTTC.

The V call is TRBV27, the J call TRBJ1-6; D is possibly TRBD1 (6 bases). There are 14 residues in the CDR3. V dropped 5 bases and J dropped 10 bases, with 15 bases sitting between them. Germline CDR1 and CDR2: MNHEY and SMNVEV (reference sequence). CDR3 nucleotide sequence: TGTGCCAGCAGTAGCAGGGGACCAAGCTCACCCCTCCACTTT. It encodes CASSSRGPSSPLHF.

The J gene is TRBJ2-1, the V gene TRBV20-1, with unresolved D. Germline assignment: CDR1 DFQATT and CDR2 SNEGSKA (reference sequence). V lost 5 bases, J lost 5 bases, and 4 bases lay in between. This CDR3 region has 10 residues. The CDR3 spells CSASDNEQFF. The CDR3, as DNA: TGCAGTGCTTCTGACAATGAGCAGTTCTTC.

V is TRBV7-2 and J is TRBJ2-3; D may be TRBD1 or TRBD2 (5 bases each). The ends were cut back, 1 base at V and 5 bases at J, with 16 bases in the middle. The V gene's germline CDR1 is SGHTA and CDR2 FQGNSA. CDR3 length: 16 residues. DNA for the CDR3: TGTGCCAGCAGCTTAGTGTACGGGACGTTCGGAGATACGCAGTATTTT. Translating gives CASSLVYGTFGDTQYF.

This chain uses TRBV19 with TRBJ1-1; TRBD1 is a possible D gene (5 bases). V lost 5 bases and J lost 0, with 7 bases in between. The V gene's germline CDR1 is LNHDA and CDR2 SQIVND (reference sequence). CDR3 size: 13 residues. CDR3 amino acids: CASSSGLNTEAFF. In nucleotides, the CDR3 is TGTGCCAGTAGTTCGGGGCTGAACACTGAAGCTTTCTTT.

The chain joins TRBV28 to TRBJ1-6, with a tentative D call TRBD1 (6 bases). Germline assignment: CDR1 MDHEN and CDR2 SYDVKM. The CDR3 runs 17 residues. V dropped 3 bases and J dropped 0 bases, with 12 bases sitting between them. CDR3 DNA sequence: TGTGCCAGCAGTTTTGGGGGCCCGAGCTCCTATAATTCACCCCTCCACTTT. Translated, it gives CASSFGGPSSYNSPLHF. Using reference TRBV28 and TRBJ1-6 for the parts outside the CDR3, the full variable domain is DVKVTQSSRYLVKRTGEKVFLECVQDMDHENMFWYRQDPGLGLRLIYFSYDVKMKEKGDIPEGYSVSREKKERFSLILESASTNQTSMYLCASSFGGPSSYNSPLHFGNGTRLTVT.

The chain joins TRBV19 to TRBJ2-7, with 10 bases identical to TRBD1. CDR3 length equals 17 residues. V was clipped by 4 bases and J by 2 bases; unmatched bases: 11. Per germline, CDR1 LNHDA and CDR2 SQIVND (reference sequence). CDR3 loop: CASSTTGTGEYPYEQYF. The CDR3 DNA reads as TGTGCCAGTAGTACAACCGGGACAGGGGAGTACCCCTACGAGCAGTACTTC.

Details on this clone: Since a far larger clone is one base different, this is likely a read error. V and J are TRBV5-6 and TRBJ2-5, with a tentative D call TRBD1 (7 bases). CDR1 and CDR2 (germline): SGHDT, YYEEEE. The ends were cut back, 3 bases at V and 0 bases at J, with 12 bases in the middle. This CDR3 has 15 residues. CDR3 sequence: CASSSSGGNQETQYF. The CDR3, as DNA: TGTGCCAGCAGCTCCTCAGGGGGGAACCAAGAGACCCAGTACTTC. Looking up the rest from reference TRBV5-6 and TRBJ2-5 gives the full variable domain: DAGVTQSPTHLIKTRGQQVTLRCSPKSGHDTVSWYQQALGQGPQFIFQYYEEEERQRGNFPDRFSGHQFPNYSSELNVNALLLGDSALYLCASSSSGGNQETQYFGPGTRLLVL.